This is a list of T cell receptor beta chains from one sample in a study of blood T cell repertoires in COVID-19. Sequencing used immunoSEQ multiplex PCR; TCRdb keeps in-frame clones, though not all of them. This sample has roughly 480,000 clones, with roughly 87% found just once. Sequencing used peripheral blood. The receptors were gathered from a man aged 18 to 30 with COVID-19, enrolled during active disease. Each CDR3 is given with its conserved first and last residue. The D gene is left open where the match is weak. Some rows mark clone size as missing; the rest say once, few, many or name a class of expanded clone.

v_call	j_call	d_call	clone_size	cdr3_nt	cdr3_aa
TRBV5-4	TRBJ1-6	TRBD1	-	TGTGCCAGCAGCCGGAGAAAGGGGACAGAAGGTTCACCCCTCCACTTT	CASSRRKGTEGSPLHF
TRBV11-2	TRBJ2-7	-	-	TGTGCCAGCAGCTTAGATCTCGCCGGGTACGAGCAGTACTTC	CASSLDLAGYEQYF
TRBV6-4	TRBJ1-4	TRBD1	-	TGTGCCAGCACCATTCCGGGACAGGGGGTGAAGGGTGAAAAACTGTTTTTT	CASTIPGQGVKGEKLFF
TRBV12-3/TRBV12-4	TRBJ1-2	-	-	TGTGCCAGCAGTTCAGGATCCTATGGCTACACCTTC	CASSSGSYGYTF
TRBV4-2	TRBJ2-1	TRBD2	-	TGTGCCAGCAGCCAGGGCGGGGGGCCCAATGAGCAGTTCTTC	CASSQGGGPNEQFF
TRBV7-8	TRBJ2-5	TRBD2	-	TGTGCCAGCAGCTGGGAGGGCCTTTTGGAGACCCAGTACTTC	CASSWEGLLETQYF
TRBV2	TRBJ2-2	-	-	TGTGCCACCGATAGAGGCGGGATCGTAGGAACCGGGGAGCTGTTTTTT	CATDRGGIVGTGELFF
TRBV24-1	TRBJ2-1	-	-	TGTGCCACCAGTCGGGGGTCCTACAATGAGCAGTTCTTC	CATSRGSYNEQFF
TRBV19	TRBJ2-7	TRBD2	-	TGTGCCAGTAGTAAGAGCACGGCGGGAGGCTACGAGCAGTACTTC	CASSKSTAGGYEQYF
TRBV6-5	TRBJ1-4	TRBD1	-	TGTGCCAGCAGTTACGACAGGGGAGATAATGAAAAACTGTTTTTT	CASSYDRGDNEKLFF
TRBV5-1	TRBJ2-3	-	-	TGCGCCAGCAGCTTGGTTCAGGACTACACAGATACGCAGTATTTT	CASSLVQDYTDTQYF
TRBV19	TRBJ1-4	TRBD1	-	TGTGCCGCAAGACAGGGATATAATGAAAAACTGTTTTTT	CAARQGYNEKLFF
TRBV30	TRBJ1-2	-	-	TGTGCCTGGAGCGCAGGAATCGAGGGCTACACCTTC	CAWSAGIEGYTF
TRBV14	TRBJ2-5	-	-	TGTGCCAGCAGCCCAATTCAGCGGGCTGGGGAGACCCAGTACTTC	CASSPIQRAGETQYF
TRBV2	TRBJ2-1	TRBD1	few	TGTGCCAGCACAGGGACAGGGTGGGGCAATGAGCAGTTCTTC	CASTGTGWGNEQFF
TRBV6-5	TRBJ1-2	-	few	TGTGCCAGCACACCGTCGTGGAGCTATGGCTACACCTTC	CASTPSWSYGYTF
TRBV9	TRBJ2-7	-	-	TGTGCCAGCAGCGCCGGGGACTTCTCCTACGAGCAGTACTTC	CASSAGDFSYEQYF
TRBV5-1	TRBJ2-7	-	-	TGCGCCAGCAGCCCGCTTAGTAGCGCTACCTACGAGCAGTACTTC	CASSPLSSATYEQYF
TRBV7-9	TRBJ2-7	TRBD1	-	TGTGCCAGCGCCGGGACAGGGTTGTACTTC	CASAGTGLYF
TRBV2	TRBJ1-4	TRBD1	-	TGTGCCAGCAGTAAACAGGGGCCACCCGAAAAACTGTTTTTT	CASSKQGPPEKLFF
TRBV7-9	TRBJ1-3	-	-	TGTGCCAGCAGCTTAGGGACTACGGGAGGAGGAAACACCATATATTTT	CASSLGTTGGGNTIYF
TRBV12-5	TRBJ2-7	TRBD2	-	TGTGCTAGTGGTTTGGGGACTAGCGGTTTCTACGAGCAGTACTTC	CASGLGTSGFYEQYF
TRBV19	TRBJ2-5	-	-	TGTGCCAGTAGTATTATCGGGGTACAAGAGACCCAGTACTTC	CASSIIGVQETQYF
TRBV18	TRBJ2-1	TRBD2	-	TGTGCCAGCTCACCCAAGCCAGCGGGGGTTTACAATGAGCAGTTCTTC	CASSPKPAGVYNEQFF
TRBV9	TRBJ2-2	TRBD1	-	TGTGCCAGCAGCGTAGGACAGGGGGCGCGGGACGGGGAGCTGTTTTTT	CASSVGQGARDGELFF
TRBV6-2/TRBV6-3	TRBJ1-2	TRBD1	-	TGTGCCAGCAGTTACTCGACCGCAGGGGGCGGCTACACCTTC	CASSYSTAGGGYTF
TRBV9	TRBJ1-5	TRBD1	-	TGTGCCAGCAGCGTTGGGACAGGTCATCAGCCCCAGCATTTT	CASSVGTGHQPQHF
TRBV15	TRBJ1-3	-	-	TGTGCCACCAGCAGAGATCCGGAGTCCTCTGGAAACACCATATATTTT	CATSRDPESSGNTIYF
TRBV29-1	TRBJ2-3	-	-	TGCAGCGTTGAGGGCAGCACAGATACGCAGTATTTT	CSVEGSTDTQYF
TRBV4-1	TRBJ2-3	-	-	TGCGCCAGCAGCGACGGGCGCGGGATTAGCACAGATACGCAGTATTTT	CASSDGRGISTDTQYF
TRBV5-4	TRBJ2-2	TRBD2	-	TGTGCCAGCAGCTTGGATCCTAGCGGGGATCTCACCGGGGAGCTGTTTTTT	CASSLDPSGDLTGELFF
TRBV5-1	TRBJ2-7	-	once	TGCGCCAGCAGCTGGGACACTTTCTACGAGCAGTACTTC	CASSWDTFYEQYF
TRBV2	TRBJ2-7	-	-	TGTGCCAGCAGAGCCAGGGGCGCGGGCCACGAGCAGTACTTC	CASRARGAGHEQYF
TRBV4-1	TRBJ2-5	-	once	TGCGCCAGCAGCCAACGCCGGGACTCAGAGACCCAGTACTTC	CASSQRRDSETQYF
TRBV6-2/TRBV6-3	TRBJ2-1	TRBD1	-	TGTGCCAGCAGTACCTACAGGGGTGAGCAGTTCTTC	CASSTYRGEQFF
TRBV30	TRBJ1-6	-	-	TGTGCCTGGACCACCCCGGGTCCTTATAATTCACCCCTCCACTTT	CAWTTPGPYNSPLHF
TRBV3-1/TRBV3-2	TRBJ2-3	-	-	TGTGCCAGCAGCACCCCCGGAGGGGGGGGCCACACAGATACGCAGTATTTT	CASSTPGGGGHTDTQYF
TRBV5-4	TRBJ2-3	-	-	TGTGCCAGCAGCTTACCGGTAGCTCAAGGCACAGATACGCAGTATTTT	CASSLPVAQGTDTQYF
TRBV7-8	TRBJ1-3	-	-	TGTGCCAGCATCCCCAATGATTACAGAGCCTCTGGAAACACCATATATTTT	CASIPNDYRASGNTIYF
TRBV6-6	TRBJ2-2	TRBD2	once	TGTGCCAGCAGTTACCGGGCTAGCGGGTCTGCCGGGGAGCTGTTTTTT	CASSYRASGSAGELFF
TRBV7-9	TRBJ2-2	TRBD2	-	TGTGCCAGCAGCCTCGGACTAGCGGGGAACACCGGGGAGCTGTTTTTT	CASSLGLAGNTGELFF
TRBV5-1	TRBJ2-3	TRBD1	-	TGCGCCAGCAGCCCCGACAGGGAGGATACGCAGTATTTT	CASSPDREDTQYF
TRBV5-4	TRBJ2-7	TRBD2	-	TGTGCCAGCAGCTTGGAATTCGGGACTAGCCCCCGGCAGTACTTC	CASSLEFGTSPRQYF
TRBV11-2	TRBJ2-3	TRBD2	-	TGTGCCAGCAGTCGAACTCCGGGACTAGCGGGAGAAGATACGCAGTATTTT	CASSRTPGLAGEDTQYF
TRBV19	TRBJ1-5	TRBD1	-	TGTGCCAGTAGTATGGCAGGGGGCGGCAATCAGCCCCAGCATTTT	CASSMAGGGNQPQHF
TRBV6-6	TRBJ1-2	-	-	TGTGCCAGCAGTTACTCGGTTCTTGGGCCAGAAGAAGGCTACACCTTC	CASSYSVLGPEEGYTF
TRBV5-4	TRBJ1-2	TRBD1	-	TGTGCCAGCAGAACGACAGGGGGCAGGGATGGCTACACCTTC	CASRTTGGRDGYTF
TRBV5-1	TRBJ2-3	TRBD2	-	TGCGCCAGCAGCTTGTTGGCGGGAGGGGGAGATACGCAGTATTTT	CASSLLAGGGDTQYF
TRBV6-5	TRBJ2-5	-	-	TGTGCCAGCAGTTACTCGACTCTGTCTGGAGAGACCCAGTACTTC	CASSYSTLSGETQYF
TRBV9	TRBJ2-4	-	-	TGTGCCAGCAGCGGTCCTGGAGACATTCAGTACTTC	CASSGPGDIQYF